This T cell receptor beta chain appears in the sequencing data of a study of response to subunit inactivated influenza vaccine (dated by TCRdb to between 2018 and 2020). Turning to the overall study: The study used deep quantitative T cell receptor repertoire profiling to track responses to a trivalent subunit inactivated influenza vaccine.

The CDR3 goes from the cysteine to the phenylalanine over 13 residues. Only the CDR3 DNA is retained, 39 bases long and in frame from the first base. The V and J ends are trimmed by 7 bases and 5 bases, leaving 18 bases between them. For CDR1 and CDR2, the germline V gene lists SQVTM and ANQGSEA. Receptors were amplified or captured by RT-PCR. TCRdb lists the instrument as Illumina HiSeq 2500. In TCRdb, the public reads were trimmed at Q25 with fastp and aligned with MiXCR, with productive beta chains retained. When rows share a CDR3 protein, they turn into one entry using the most common DNA and genes. The sample data list 860,000 or so distinct CDR3 sequences, and around 20% of these were observed just once. The biggest ten clones account for 9.5% to 13% of the sample. This clonotype was picked up a small number of times. What antigen it recognizes has not been identified. The input lacks base qualities; no much larger clone sits a single base away.

Results and caveats for the whole study, not just this receptor: It was suggested by the authors that each seasonal influenza vaccination may recruit only a limited number of new T cells.

The receptor chain draws on TRBV29-1 and TRBJ2-7; no D gene is confidently identified. The source of this sequence is a man between 45 and 60 years old who received an inactivated influenza vaccine. Donor details come from another sample of the same person, matched by shared clones. The sequencing here drew on PBMCs from blood, taken roughly 5 days after vaccination. CDR3 reads: CSGKRLPSNEQYF. The nucleotides read TGCAGCGGGAAACGACTGCCTTCCAACGAGCAGTACTTC.